This TCR beta chain originates from a study of blood T cells in healthy people across ages. Trimming cost V 4 bases and J 7 bases; bases outside gene matches: 7. The CDR3 is 14 amino acids. Germline CDR1 is MNHEY and CDR2 is SMNVEV (reference sequence). This clonotype was seen more than once but under ten times. A second PCR of roughly 7 to 11 cycles used a sample-barcoded 5' primer and a J-beta primer mix. TCRdb redid the calling of the 5' RACE reads with MiXCR, one entry per CDR3 protein. The table shows about 1.5 million distinct CDR3 sequences, with about 45% occurring only once. The V and J genes are TRBV27 and TRBJ2-7; TRBD2 agrees at 10 bases. The TCR comes from a young woman in good health. Input material: blood. CDR3 in amino acids: CASSWSSGSKEQYF. The CDR3 bases are TGTGCCAGCAGTTGGTCTAGCGGGAGTAAAGAGCAGTACTTC.